This entry is about one T cell receptor (beta chain). With random hexamers, reverse transcription was performed on about 0.5 to 1 ug of RNA. TCRdb reprocessed the immunoSEQ multiplex PCR reads via MiXCR and lists one record per CDR3 protein. The table shows a few hundred thousand distinct CDR3 sequences, with around 84% occurring only once. The data belong to a study of CD8 T cells in Susac syndrome. The V gene's germline CDR1 is SGHVS and CDR2 FNYEAQ. Deletions cut 0 bases from V and 4 bases from J, with 7 bases between. This CDR3 region has 13 residues. The sequence was collected from a human donor with multiple sclerosis. The sequenced material came from CD8+ T cells from PBMCs. The V call is TRBV7-6, the J call TRBJ2-7, with D unclear. The CDR3 region has the DNA TGTGCCAGCAGCTTAGCGCCGGCTTACGAGCAGTACTTC. Translating it yields CASSLAPAYEQYF.